Presented here are 5 T cell receptor beta chains from one specimen sequenced in a study of T cell repertoires in cytomegalovirus infection. The antigens these receptors bind are not known. In TCRdb, the reads were re-called with MiXCR into one record per CDR3 protein. The data show approximately 500,000 distinct CDR3 sequences, roughly a third seen once. Sequencing used cultured PBMCs, obtained from culture after CMV antigen stimulation. All receptors derive from a human donor in good health (CMV status not recorded). Some clones in this sample may be carry-over from other donors' samples.

This clonotype occurred a few times. The genes are TRBV7-2 and TRBJ2-1; D is ambiguous. The CDR3 sequence is 12 residues long. CDR1 and CDR2 from the germline V gene are SGHTA and FQGNSA. V lost 8 bases and J 10 bases, leaving 15 bases between the germline ends. CDR3 region: CASLARPGEQFF. The CDR3 bases are TGTGCCAGCTTGGCGCGACCAGGAGAGCAGTTCTTC.

This clonotype has a handful of counts. The CDR3 sequence: CASSLGLAGGPAETQYF. Written as DNA, the CDR3 is TGCGCCAGCAGCCTTGGACTAGCGGGAGGGCCAGCGGAGACCCAGTACTTC. The chain employs TRBV4-3 and TRBJ2-5; 15 nucleotides align to TRBD2. Germline lookup yields CDR1 LGHNA and CDR2 YSLEER. V was pared by 4 bases and J by 5 bases, with 8 bases of the junction left unmatched. The length of the CDR3 is 17 residues.

The chain employs TRBV19 and TRBJ2-1; 8 nucleotides line up with TRBD1. The ends lost 5 bases at V and 8 bases at J; junction bases unmatched: 11. The CDR3 is 15 amino acids. CDR1 LNHDA and CDR2 SQIVND come from the germline V gene (reference sequence). The CDR3 reads CASSVWTGNFDEQFF. The CDR3 nucleotides are TGTGCCAGTAGTGTGTGGACAGGGAATTTCGATGAGCAGTTCTTC.

This clonotype was counted ten times or more. This chain links TRBV7-2 with TRBJ2-3, with D maybe TRBD2 (6 bases). V dropped 6 bases and J dropped 2 bases, with 15 bases sitting between them. This CDR3 spans 15 amino acids. Looked up from germline, CDR1 is SGHTA and CDR2 is FQGNSA. The chain's CDR3 is CASRLRDFYTDTQYF. DNA for the CDR3: TGTGCCAGCAGGCTTCGGGACTTCTACACAGATACGCAGTATTTT.

The V gene is TRBV20-1, the J gene TRBJ2-5; D is possibly TRBD1 (5 bases). There are 15 residues in the CDR3. From germline, CDR1 is DFQATT and CDR2 SNEGSKA (reference sequence). V lost 2 bases and J lost 5, with 18 bases in between. The CDR3 DNA reads as TGCAGTGCTAGAAGGCCCGGCACAGGCCCGGAGACCCAGTACTTC. Its translation: CSARRPGTGPETQYF.